This T cell receptor (beta chain) was observed in a study of shared clonotypes between healthy human individuals. Study details: Three CD4 naive, three CD4 memory, two CD8 naive and one CD8 memory plate were used per donor. Broader study findings: Researchers found naive subsets generally carried larger estimated richness than memory subsets.

Profiled with immunoSEQ multiplex PCR; TCRdb holds only in-frame clones, not every one. This sample has approximately 2.4 million clones, with 95% found just once. V dropped 6 bases and J dropped 3 bases, with 3 bases sitting between them. The CDR3 runs to 12 residues. Germline V CDR1 and CDR2: MDHEN, SYDVKM. With respect to this clone: Its antigen is undetermined.

This clonotype was sampled from a young man in good health. The genes are TRBV28 and TRBJ2-6; D gene ambiguous. The source material was naive CD4+ T cells sorted from blood. Subset: CD45RA+ positively selected. Written as DNA, the CDR3 is TGTGCCAGCAGGATTGGGGCCAACGTCCTGACTTTC. As protein: CASRIGANVLTF.